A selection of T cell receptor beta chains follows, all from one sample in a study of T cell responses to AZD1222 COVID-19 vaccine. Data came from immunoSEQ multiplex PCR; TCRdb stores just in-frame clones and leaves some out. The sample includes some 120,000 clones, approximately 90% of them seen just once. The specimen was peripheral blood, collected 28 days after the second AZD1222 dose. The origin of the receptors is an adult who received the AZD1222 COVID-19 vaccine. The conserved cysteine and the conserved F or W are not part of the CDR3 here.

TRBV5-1 ASSLAGRGREKLF
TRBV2 ASSEAWTAHQPQH
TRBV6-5 ASTKRENTEAF
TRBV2 ASRPTGQLAGVPGELF
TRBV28 ASSLEYGYT
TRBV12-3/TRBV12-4 ASSLDLYGYT
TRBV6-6 ASDQTENYGYT
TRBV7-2 ASSPMTTAKNIQY
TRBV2 ASRRGGAGEAF
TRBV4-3 ASSQDEGKQPQH
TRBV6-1 ASSDKGGTEAF